This TCR beta chain derives from a study of T-cell memory formation after mild COVID-19. TCRdb re-called the 5' RACE reads with MiXCR, one entry per CDR3 protein. The table includes more than 300,000 distinct CDR3 sequences, more than 13% detected once. The CDR3 covers 17 residues. Trimming took 2 bases from V and 5 from J; bases not matched to a gene: 14. Germline CDR1 SGHRS, CDR2 YFSETQ. The J gene is TRBJ2-5, the V gene TRBV5-1, with TRBD2 identical over 8 bases. This TCR came from a man aged 18 to 35 who had mild COVID-19 (a few samples of this study predate the infection). Cell type and time point are not known. Sequenced sample: PBMCs or a T cell subset sorted from them (not recorded which). DNA for the CDR3: TGCGCCAGCAGCTTCGGGGCCTACAGCGGGGGCCCGGAGACCCAGTACTTC. Protein product: CASSFGAYSGGPETQYF.